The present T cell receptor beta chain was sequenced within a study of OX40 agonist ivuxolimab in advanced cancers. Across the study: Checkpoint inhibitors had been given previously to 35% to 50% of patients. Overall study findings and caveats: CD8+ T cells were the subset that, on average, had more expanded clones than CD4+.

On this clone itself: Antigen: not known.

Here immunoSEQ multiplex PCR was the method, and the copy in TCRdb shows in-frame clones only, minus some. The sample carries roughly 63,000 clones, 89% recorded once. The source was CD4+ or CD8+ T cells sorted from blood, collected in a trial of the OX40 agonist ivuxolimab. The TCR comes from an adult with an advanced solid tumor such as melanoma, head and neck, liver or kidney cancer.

This CDR3 is CASSLERPETQYF. As DNA, the CDR3 is TGTGCCAGCAGCTTAGAGCGTCCAGAGACCCAGTACTTC. The genes are TRBV7-6 and TRBJ2-5; no definite D call. The V gene's germline CDR1 is SGHVS and CDR2 FNYEAQ. This CDR3 contains 13 residues. V dropped 1 base and J dropped 4 bases, with 7 bases sitting between them.